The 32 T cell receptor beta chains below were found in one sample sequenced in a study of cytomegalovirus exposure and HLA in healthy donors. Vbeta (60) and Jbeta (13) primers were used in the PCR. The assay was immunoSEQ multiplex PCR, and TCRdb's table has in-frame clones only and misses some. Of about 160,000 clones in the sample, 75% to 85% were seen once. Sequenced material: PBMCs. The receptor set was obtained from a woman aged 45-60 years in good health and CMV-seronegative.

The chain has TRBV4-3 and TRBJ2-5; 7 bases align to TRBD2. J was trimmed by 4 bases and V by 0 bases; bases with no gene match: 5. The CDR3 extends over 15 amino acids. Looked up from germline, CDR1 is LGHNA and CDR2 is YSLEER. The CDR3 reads CASSQEGRGGETQYF. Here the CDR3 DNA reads TGCGCCAGCAGCCAAGAAGGGAGGGGTGGAGAGACCCAGTACTTC.

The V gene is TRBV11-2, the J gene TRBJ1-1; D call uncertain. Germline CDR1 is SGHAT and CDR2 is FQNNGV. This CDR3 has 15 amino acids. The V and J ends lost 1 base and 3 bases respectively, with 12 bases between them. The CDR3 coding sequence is TGTGCCAGCAGCTTAGGAGGGTCTTGGTACACTGAAGCTTTCTTT. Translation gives CASSLGGSWYTEAFF.

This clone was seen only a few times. The CDR3 DNA sequence: TGTGCCAGCATTACTTCTCGGACATTTAAAGCTTTCTTT. As protein: CASITSRTFKAFF. The gene calls are TRBV6-5 and TRBJ1-1; tentatively, D is TRBD1 (5 bases). The CDR3 has 13 amino acids. Germline V gene data show CDR1 as MNHEY and CDR2 as SVGAGI. Deletions cut 7 bases from V and 9 bases from J, with 18 bases between.

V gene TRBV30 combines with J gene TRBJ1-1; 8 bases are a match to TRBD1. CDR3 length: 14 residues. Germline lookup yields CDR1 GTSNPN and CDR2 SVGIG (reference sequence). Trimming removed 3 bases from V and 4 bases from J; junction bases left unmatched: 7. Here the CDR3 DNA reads TGTGCCTGGAGCGCTGGACAGGGAATCACTGAAGCTTTCTTT. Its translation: CAWSAGQGITEAFF. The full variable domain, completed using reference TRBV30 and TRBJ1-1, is SQTIHQWPATLVQPVGSPLSLECTVEGTSNPNLYWYRQAAGRGLQLLFYSVGIGQISSEVPQNLSASRPQDRQFILSSKKLLLSDSGFYLCAWSAGQGITEAFFGQGTRLTVV.

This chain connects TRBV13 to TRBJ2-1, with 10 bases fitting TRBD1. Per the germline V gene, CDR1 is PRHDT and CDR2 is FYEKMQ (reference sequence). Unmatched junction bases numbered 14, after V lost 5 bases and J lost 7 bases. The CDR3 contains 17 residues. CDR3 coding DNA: TGTGCCAGCAGCACCGCCTACGGGACAGGGGATAGAAATGAGCAGTTCTTC. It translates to CASSTAYGTGDRNEQFF.

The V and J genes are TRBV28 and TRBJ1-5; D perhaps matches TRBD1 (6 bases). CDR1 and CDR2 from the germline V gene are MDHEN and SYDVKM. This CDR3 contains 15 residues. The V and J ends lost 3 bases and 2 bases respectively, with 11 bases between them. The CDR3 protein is CASSLTGTRNQPQHF. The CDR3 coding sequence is TGTGCCAGCAGTTTGACTGGGACACGCAATCAGCCCCAGCATTTT.

This CDR3 is CASRDLTSGNYEQYF. CDR3 DNA sequence: TGTGCCAGCAGGGACCTGACTAGCGGGAACTACGAGCAGTACTTC. The rearrangement joins TRBV28 to TRBJ2-7, with 11 bases matching TRBD2. V dropped 6 bases and J dropped 3; count of bases not matched to a gene: 7. Germline V gives CDR1 MDHEN, CDR2 SYDVKM. The CDR3 is made up of 15 amino acids.

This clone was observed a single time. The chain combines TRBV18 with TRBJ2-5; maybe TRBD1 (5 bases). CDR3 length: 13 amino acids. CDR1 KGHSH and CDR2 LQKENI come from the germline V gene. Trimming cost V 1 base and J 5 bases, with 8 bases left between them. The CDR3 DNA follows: TGTGCCAGCTCACCACAAAGGGGCGAGACCCAGTACTTC. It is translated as CASSPQRGETQYF. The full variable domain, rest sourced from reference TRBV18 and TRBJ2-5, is NAGVMQNPRHLVRRRGQEARLRCSPMKGHSHVYWYRQLPEEGLKFMVYLQKENIIDESGMPKERFSAEFPKEGPSILRIQQVVRGDSAAYFCASSPQRGETQYFGPGTRLLVL.

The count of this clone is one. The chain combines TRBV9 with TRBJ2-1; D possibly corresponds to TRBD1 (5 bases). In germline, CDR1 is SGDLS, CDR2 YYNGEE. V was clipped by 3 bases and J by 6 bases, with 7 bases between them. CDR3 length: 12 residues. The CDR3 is CASSATANEQFF. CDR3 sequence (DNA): TGTGCCAGCAGCGCGACAGCCAATGAGCAGTTCTTC. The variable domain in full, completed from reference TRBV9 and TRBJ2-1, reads DSGVTQTPKHLITATGQRVTLRCSPRSGDLSVYWYQQSLDQGLQFLIQYYNGEERAKGNILERFSAQQFPDLHSELNLSSLELGDSALYFCASSATANEQFFGPGTRLTVL.

The CDR3 is CASTRSDTQYF. The CDR3 DNA follows: TGTGCCAGTACTCGTTCAGATACGCAGTATTTT. The chain couples TRBV19 to TRBJ2-3; no reliable D call. V was pared by 7 bases and J by 4 bases, with 6 bases between. Germline CDR1 and CDR2: LNHDA and SQIVND (reference sequence). The CDR3 covers 11 residues.

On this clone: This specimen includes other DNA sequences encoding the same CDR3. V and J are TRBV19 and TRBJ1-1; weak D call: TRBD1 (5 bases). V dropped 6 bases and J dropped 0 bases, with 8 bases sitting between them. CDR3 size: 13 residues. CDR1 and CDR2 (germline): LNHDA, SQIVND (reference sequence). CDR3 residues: CASSGGLNTEAFF. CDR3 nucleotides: TGTGCCAGTAGCGGGGGGTTGAACACTGAAGCTTTCTTT.

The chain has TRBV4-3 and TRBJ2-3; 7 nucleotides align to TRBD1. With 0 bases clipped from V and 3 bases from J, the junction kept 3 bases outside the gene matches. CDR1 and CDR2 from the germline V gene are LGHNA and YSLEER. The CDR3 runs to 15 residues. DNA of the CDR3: TGCGCCAGCAGCCAAGAACAGGGGCTGACAGATACGCAGTATTTT. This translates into CASSQEQGLTDTQYF.

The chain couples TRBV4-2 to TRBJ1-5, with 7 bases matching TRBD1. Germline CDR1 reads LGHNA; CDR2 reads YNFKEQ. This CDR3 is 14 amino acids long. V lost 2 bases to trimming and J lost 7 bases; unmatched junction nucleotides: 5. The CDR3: CASSQRQGEQPQHF. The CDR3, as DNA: TGTGCCAGCAGCCAACGACAGGGCGAACAGCCCCAGCATTTT.

The CDR3 DNA reads TGTGCCAGCAGCTTAGCCAGCGGACTTTCCACAGATACGCAGTATTTT. Translated: CASSLASGLSTDTQYF. The V gene is TRBV7-9, the J gene TRBJ2-3; D might be TRBD2 (5 bases). The germline V gene encodes CDR1 SEHNR and CDR2 FQNEAQ (reference sequence). The CDR3 totals 16 residues. V was clipped by 0 bases and J by 2 bases, with 12 bases between them. The full variable domain, completed using reference TRBV7-9 and TRBJ2-3, is DTGVSQNPRHKITKRGQNVTFRCDPISEHNRLYWYRQTLGQGPEFLTYFQNEAQLEKSRLLSDRFSAERPKGSFSTLEIQRTEQGDSAMYLCASSLASGLSTDTQYFGPGTRLTVL.

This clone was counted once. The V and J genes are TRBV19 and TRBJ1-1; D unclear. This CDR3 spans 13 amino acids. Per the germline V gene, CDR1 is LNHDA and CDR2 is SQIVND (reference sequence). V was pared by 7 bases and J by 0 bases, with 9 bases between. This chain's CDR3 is CASKAAMNTEAFF. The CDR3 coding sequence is TGTGCCAGTAAAGCGGCTATGAACACTGAAGCTTTCTTT. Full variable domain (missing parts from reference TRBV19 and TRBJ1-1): DGGITQSPKYLFRKEGQNVTLSCEQNLNHDAMYWYRQDPGQGLRLIYYSQIVNDFQKGDIAEGYSVSREKKESFPLTVTSAQKNPTAFYLCASKAAMNTEAFFGQGTRLTVV.

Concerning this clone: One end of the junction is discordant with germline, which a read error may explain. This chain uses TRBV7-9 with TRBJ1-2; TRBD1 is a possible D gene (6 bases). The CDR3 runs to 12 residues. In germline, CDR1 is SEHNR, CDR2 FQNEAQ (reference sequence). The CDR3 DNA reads TGTTCCAGCAGCTTCGGACAGTCTGGCTACACCTTC. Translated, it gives CSSSFGQSGYTF.

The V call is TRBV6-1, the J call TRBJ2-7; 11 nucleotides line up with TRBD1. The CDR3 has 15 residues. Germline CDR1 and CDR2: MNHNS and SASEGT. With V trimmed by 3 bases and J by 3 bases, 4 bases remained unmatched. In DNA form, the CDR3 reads TGTGCCAGCAGTGAGGCCGGGACAGGGGGCTACGAGCAGTACTTC. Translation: CASSEAGTGGYEQYF.

CDR3 protein: CASILAGAAETQYF. CDR3 nucleotide sequence: TGTGCCAGCATCTTAGCGGGAGCGGCGGAGACCCAGTACTTC. The chain carries TRBV28 and TRBJ2-5, with 9 bases fitting TRBD2. The J segment lost 5 bases and the V segment lost 7 bases, leaving 8 bases of the junction unmatched. Germline-derived CDR1 and CDR2 are MDHEN and SYDVKM. The CDR3 is 14 residues long.

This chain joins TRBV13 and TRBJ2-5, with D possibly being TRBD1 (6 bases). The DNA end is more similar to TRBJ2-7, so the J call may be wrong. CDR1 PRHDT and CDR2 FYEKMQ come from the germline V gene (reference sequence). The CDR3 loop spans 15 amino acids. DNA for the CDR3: TGTGCCAGCAGCTTAGGCACTAACAGGGCCTACGAGCAGTACTTC. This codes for CASSLGTNRAYEQYF.

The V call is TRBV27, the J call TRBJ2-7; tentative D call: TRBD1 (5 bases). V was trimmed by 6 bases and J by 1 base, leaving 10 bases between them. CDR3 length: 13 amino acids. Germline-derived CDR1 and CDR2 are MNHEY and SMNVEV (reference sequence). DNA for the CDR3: TGTGCCAGCAGCCAGGGTTCGTCCTACGAGCAGTACTTC. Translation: CASSQGSSYEQYF.

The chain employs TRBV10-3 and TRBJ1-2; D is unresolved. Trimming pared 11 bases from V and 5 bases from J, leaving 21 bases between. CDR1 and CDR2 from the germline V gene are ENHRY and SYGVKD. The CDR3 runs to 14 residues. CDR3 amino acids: CAARSAQGRYGYTF. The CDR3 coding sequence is TGTGCCGCCCGAAGCGCACAAGGCCGGTATGGCTACACCTTC.

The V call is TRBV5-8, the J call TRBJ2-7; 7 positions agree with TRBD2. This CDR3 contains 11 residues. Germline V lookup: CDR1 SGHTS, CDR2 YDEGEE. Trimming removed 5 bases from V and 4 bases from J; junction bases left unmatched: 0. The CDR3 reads CASSSGYEQYF. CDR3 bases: TGTGCCAGCAGTAGCGGGTACGAGCAGTACTTC.

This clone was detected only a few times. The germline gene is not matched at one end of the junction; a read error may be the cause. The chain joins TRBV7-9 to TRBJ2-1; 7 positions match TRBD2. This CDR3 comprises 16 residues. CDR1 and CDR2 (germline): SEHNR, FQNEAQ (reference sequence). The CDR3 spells CSSSLEWGGSYNEQFF. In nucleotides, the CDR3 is TGTTCCAGCAGCTTAGAATGGGGGGGCTCCTACAATGAGCAGTTCTTC.

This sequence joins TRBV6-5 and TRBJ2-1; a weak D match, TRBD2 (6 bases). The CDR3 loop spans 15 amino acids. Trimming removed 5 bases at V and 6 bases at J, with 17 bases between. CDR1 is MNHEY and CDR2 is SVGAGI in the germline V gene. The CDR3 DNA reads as TGTGCCAGCAGTCAGGGACTCGCATGGGGCAATGAGCAGTTCTTC. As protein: CASSQGLAWGNEQFF.

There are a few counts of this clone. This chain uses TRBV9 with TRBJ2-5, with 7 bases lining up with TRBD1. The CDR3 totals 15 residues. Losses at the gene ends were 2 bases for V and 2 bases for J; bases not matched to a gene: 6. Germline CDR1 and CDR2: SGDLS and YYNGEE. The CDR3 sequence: CASSVGQVIQETQYF. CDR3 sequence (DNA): TGTGCCAGCAGCGTCGGACAGGTTATTCAAGAGACCCAGTACTTC.

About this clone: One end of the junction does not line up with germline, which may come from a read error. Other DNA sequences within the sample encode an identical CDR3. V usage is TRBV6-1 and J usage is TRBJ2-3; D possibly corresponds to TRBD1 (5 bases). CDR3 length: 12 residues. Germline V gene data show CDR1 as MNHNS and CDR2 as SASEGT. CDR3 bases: TGTGCCAGTAGACTGGACACAGATACGCAGTACTTT. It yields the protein CASRLDTDTQYF.

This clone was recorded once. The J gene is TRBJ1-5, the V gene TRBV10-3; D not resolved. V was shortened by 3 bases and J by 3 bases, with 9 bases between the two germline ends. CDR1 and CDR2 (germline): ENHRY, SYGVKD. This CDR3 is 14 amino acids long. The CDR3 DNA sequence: TGTGCCATCAGTGATGCCAGAACCAATCAGCCCCAGCATTTT. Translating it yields CAISDARTNQPQHF.

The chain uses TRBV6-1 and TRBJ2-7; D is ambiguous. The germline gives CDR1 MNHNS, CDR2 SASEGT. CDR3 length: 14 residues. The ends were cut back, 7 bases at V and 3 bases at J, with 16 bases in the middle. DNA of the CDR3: TGTGCCAGCACTCACTTGGGCGAGCTCTACGAGCAGTACTTC. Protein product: CASTHLGELYEQYF.

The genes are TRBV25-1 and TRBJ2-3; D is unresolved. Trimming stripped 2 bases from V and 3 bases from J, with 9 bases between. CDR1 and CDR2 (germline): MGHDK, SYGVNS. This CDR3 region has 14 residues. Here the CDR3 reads CASSEAGSTDTQYF. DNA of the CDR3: TGTGCCAGCAGTGAAGCTGGTAGTACAGATACGCAGTATTTT.

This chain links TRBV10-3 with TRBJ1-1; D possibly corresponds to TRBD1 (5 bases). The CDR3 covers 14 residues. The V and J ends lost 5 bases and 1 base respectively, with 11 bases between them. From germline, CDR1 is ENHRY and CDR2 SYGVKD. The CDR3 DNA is TGTGCCATCAGTCCGGGGGTACAGAACACTGAAGCTTTCTTT. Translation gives CAISPGVQNTEAFF.

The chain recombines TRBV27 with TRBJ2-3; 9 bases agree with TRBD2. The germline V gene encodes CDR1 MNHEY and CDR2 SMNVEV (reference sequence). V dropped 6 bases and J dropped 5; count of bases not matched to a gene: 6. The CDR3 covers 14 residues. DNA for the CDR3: TGTGCCAGCAGCTGGACTAGCGACTTAGATACGCAGTATTTT. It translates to CASSWTSDLDTQYF.

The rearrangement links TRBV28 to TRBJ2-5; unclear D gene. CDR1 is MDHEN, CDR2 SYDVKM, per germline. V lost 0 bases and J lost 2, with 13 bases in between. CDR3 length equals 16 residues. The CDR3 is CASSLWPRGRQETQYF. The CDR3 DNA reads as TGTGCCAGCAGTTTATGGCCCCGAGGCAGACAAGAGACCCAGTACTTC.